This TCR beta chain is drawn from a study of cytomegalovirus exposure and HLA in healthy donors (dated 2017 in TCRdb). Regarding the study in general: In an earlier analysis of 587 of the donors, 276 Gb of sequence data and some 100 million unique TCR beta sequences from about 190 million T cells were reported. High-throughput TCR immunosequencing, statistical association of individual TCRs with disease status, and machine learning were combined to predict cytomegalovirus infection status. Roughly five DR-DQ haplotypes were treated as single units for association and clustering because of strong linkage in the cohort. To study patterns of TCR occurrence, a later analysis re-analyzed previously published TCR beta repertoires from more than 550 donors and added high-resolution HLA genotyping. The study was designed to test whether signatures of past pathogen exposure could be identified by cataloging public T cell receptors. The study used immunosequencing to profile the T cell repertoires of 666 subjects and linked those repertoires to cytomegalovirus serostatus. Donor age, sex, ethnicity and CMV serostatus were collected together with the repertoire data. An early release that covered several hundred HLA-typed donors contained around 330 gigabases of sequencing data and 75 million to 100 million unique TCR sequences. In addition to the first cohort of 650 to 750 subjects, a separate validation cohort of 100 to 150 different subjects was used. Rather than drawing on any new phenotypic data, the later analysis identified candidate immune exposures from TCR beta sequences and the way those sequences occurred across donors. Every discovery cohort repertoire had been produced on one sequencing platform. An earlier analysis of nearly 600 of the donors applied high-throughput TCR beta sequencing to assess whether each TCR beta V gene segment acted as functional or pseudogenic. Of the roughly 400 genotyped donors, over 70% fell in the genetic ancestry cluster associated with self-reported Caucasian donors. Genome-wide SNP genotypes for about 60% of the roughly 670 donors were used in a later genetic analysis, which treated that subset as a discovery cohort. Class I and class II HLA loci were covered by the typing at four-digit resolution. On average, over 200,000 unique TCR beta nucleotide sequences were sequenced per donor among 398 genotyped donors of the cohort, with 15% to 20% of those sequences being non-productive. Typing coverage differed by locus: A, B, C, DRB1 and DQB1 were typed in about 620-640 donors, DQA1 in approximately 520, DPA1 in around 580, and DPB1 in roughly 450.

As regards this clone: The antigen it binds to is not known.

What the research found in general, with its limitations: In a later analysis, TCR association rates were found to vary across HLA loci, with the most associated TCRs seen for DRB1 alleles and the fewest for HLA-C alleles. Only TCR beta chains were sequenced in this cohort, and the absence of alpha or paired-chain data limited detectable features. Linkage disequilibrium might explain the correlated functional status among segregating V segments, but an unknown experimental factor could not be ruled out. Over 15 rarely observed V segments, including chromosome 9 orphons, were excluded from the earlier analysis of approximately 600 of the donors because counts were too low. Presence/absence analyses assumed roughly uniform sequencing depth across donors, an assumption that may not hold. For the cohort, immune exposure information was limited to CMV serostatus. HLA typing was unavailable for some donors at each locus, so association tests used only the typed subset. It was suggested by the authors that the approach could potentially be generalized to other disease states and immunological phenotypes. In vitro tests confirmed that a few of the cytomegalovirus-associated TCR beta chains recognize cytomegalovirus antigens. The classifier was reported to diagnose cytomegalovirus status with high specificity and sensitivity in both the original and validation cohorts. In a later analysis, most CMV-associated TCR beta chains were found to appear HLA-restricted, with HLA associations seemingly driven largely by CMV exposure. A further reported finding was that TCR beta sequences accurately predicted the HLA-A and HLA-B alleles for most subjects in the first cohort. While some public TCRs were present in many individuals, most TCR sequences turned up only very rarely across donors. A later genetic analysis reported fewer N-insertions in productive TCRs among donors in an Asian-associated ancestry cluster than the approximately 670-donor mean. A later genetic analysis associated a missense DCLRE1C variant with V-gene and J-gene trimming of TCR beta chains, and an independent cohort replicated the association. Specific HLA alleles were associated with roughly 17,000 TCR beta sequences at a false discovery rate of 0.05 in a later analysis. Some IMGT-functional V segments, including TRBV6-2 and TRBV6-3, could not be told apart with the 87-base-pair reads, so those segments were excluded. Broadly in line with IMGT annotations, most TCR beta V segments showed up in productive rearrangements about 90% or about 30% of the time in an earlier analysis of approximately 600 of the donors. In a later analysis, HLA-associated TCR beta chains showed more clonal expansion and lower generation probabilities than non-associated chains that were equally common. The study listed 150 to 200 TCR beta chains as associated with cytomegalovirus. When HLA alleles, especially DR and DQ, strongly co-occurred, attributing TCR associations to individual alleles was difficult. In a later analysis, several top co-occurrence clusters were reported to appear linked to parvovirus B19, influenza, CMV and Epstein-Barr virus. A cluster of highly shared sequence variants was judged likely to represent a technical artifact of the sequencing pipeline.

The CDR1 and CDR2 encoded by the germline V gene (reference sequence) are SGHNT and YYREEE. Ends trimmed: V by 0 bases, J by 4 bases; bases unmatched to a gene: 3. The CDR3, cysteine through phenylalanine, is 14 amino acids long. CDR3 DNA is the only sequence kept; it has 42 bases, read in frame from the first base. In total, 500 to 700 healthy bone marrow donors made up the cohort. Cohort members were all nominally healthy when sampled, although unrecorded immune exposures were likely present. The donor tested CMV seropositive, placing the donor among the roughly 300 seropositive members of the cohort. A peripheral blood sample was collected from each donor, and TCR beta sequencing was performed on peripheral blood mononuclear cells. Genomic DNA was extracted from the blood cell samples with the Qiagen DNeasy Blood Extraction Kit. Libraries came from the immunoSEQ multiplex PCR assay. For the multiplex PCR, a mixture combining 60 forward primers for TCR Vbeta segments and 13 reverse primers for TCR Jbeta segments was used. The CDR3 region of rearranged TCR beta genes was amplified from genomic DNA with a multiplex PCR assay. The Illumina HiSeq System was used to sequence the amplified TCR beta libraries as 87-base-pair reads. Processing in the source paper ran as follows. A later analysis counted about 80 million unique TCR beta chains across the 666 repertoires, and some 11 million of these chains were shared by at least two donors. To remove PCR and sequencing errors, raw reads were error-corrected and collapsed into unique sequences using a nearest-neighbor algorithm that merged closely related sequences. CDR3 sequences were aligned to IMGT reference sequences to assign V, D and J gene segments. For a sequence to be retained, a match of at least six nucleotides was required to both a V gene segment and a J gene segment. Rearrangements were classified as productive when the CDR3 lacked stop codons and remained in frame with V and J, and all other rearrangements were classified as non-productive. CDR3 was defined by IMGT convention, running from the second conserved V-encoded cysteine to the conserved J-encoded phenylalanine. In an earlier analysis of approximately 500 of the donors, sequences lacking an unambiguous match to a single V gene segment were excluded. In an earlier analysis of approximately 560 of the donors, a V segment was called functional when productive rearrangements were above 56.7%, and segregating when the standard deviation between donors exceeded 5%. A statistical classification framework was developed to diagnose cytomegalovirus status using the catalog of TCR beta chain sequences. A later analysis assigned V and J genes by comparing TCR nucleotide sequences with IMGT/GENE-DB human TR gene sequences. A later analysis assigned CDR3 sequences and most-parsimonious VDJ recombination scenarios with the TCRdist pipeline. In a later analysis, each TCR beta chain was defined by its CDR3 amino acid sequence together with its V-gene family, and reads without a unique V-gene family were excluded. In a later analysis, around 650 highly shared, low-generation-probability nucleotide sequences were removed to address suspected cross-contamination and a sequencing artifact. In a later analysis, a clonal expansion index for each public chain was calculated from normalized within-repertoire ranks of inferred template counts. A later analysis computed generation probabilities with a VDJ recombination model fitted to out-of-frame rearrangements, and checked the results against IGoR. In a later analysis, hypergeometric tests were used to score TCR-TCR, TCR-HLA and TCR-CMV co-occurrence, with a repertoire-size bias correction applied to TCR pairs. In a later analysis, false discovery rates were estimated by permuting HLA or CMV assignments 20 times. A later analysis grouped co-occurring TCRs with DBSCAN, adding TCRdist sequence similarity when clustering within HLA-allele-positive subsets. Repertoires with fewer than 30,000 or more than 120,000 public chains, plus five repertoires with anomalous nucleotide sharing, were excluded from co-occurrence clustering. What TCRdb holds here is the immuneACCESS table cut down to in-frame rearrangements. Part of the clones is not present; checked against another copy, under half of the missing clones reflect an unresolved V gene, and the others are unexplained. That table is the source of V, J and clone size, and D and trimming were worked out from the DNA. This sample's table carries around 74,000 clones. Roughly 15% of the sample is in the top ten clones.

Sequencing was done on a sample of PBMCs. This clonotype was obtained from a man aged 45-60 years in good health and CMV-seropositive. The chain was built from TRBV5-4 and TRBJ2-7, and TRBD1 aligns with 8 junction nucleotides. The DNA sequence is TGTGCCAGCAGCTTGGGGACAGGGCTATACGAGCAGTACTTC. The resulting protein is CASSLGTGLYEQYF.